The 18 T cell receptor beta chains below all came from one sample that was sequenced in a study of response to subunit inactivated influenza vaccine. TCRdb passed the RT-PCR reads through MiXCR, listing each CDR3 protein once. The sample carries roughly 700,000 distinct CDR3 sequences, around 16% recorded once. The sample in question was PBMCs from blood, obtained approximately 13 days after vaccination. The source is a man over 45 who received an inactivated influenza vaccine.

This clonotype was observed many times. The chain couples TRBV7-2 to TRBJ2-2; 12 bases agree with TRBD2. The CDR3 covers 16 residues. Germline trimming cut 6 bases from V and 5 bases from J; bases unmatched to any gene: 7. Germline CDR1 SGHTA, CDR2 FQGNSA. This chain's CDR3 is CASRPSGGGQTGELFF. DNA for the CDR3: TGTGCCAGCAGGCCTAGCGGGGGGGGGCAGACCGGGGAGCTGTTTTTT.

The chain recombines TRBV7-9 with TRBJ2-5, with D hard to call. The V and J ends lost 5 bases and 5 bases respectively, with 9 bases between them. The germline V gene has CDR1 SEHNR and CDR2 FQNEAQ (reference sequence). The CDR3 has 12 residues. The CDR3 sequence: CASSPQMETQYF. The CDR3 DNA follows: TGTGCCAGCAGCCCTCAGATGGAGACCCAGTACTTC.

This clonotype came up a few times. The chain recombines TRBV10-3 with TRBJ2-1; 13 bases align to TRBD2. The J segment lost 0 bases and the V segment lost 4 bases, leaving 15 bases of the junction unmatched. In germline, CDR1 is ENHRY, CDR2 SYGVKD. The CDR3 sequence is 21 residues long. CDR3 loop: CAISGGRTRTSGSGSYNEQFF. In DNA, the CDR3 is TGTGCCATCAGTGGTGGAAGGACCCGGACTAGCGGGAGTGGCTCCTACAATGAGCAGTTCTTC.

This clonotype was detected a few times. The chain combines TRBV6-2 or TRBV6-3 with TRBJ2-1, with a weak D call TRBD2 (6 bases). Germline CDR1 reads MNHEY; CDR2 reads SVGEGT. Between the trimmed V and J ends, which lost 2 bases and 6 bases, there was a span of 17 bases. The CDR3 sequence is 16 residues long. CDR3 in amino acids: CASSYRLPGVRNEQFF. CDR3 sequence (DNA): TGTGCCAGCAGTTACAGATTGCCGGGAGTCCGCAATGAGCAGTTCTTC.

Written as DNA, the CDR3 is TGCGCCAGCTCCGGAGGTAGCGGGAACTATGAGCAGTTCTTC. Protein: CASSGGSGNYEQFF. V and J are TRBV4-3 and TRBJ2-1, with 8 bases matching TRBD2. The CDR3 has 14 residues. V lost 8 bases and J lost 8; bases outside the gene matches: 11. Per the germline V gene, CDR1 is LGHNA and CDR2 is YSLEER.

V and J are TRBV20-1 and TRBJ2-1; no clear D gene. The V end was cut by 6 bases, the J end by 3 bases, with 6 bases between. The CDR3 is made up of 11 amino acids. CDR1 is DFQATT, CDR2 SNEGSKA, per germline (reference sequence). The CDR3 DNA reads TGCAGTGCAACCTACTACAATGAGCAGTTCTTC. Translation: CSATYYNEQFF.

The V call is TRBV6-5, the J call TRBJ2-7, with D perhaps TRBD1 (5 bases). V was shortened by 2 bases and J by 3 bases, with 8 bases between the two germline ends. The CDR3 runs to 13 residues. CDR1 and CDR2 (germline): MNHEY, SVGAGI. The CDR3 DNA is TGTGCCAGCAGTTACGGGGCAGACTACGAGCAGTACTTC. Residues: CASSYGADYEQYF.

This sequence joins TRBV5-1 and TRBJ2-3; a possible D gene is TRBD2 (5 bases). The CDR3 extends over 15 amino acids. CDR1 is SGHRS, CDR2 YFSETQ, per germline. Trimming shortened V by 0 bases and J by 0 bases, and 8 bases separated the two germline ends. As DNA, the CDR3 is TGCGCCAGCAGCTTGGGGACTCTAAGCACAGATACGCAGTATTTT. The encoded protein is CASSLGTLSTDTQYF.

This clonotype was seen a few times. V usage is TRBV4-1 and J usage is TRBJ2-7; D uncertain. Trimming pared 0 bases from V and 3 bases from J, leaving 9 bases between. CDR1 MGHRA and CDR2 YSYEKL come from the germline V gene. The CDR3 spans 14 residues. CDR3 residues: CASSQEAQYYEQYF. The CDR3 DNA sequence: TGCGCCAGCAGCCAAGAGGCACAGTACTACGAGCAGTACTTC.

The chain recombines TRBV14 with TRBJ2-7; possibly TRBD1 for D (7 bases). The length of the CDR3 is 15 residues. The V and J ends lost 4 bases and 3 bases respectively, with 16 bases between them. Germline CDR1 and CDR2: SGHDN and FVKESK. CDR3 coding DNA: TGTGCCAGCAGCCGAGGAGGGGGCAGATTCTACGAGCAGTACTTC. Protein product: CASSRGGGRFYEQYF.

This clonotype has only a few counts. The rearrangement links TRBV20-1 to TRBJ1-1; no clear D. Deletions cut 3 bases from V and 10 bases from J, with 15 bases between. The CDR3 is 12 residues long. Germline lookup yields CDR1 DFQATT and CDR2 SNEGSKA (reference sequence). CDR3 coding DNA: TGCAGTGCTAGCGGGCGGTTCGCTGGAGCTTTCTTT. This gives the protein CSASGRFAGAFF.

Only a few counts were recorded for this clonotype. The chain joins TRBV11-2 to TRBJ2-1, with TRBD2 identical over 11 bases. The CDR3 is 14 residues long. With 0 bases clipped from V and 11 bases from J, the junction kept 3 bases outside the gene matches. In germline, CDR1 is SGHAT, CDR2 FQNNGV. This CDR3 is CASSLDRLAGKQFF. CDR3 nucleotide sequence: TGTGCCAGCAGCTTAGATAGACTAGCGGGGAAGCAGTTCTTC.

This clonotype was recorded at least ten times. The CDR3 coding sequence is TGTGCCAGCAGCCAAGATGGGGGCCGGAACACCGGGGAGCTGTTTTTT. This codes for CASSQDGGRNTGELFF. The J gene is TRBJ2-2, the V gene TRBV4-2; a possible D gene is TRBD1 (6 bases). Germline V gene lookup returns CDR1 LGHNA and CDR2 YNFKEQ. V was pared by 0 bases and J by 1 base, with 9 bases between. The CDR3 extends over 16 amino acids.

Only a few counts were recorded for this clonotype. This chain's CDR3 is CASSFSGLRSGRGDTQYF. CDR3 coding DNA: TGTGCCAGCAGTTTTTCGGGCCTCCGGTCTGGCCGAGGAGATACGCAGTATTTT. This chain links TRBV12-3 or TRBV12-4 with TRBJ2-3; D gene unclear. There are 18 residues in the CDR3. V lost 3 bases, J lost 5 bases, and 24 bases lay in between.

V is TRBV7-9 and J is TRBJ1-1; TRBD1 is a possible D gene (5 bases). The CDR3 extends over 15 amino acids. The germline V gene has CDR1 SEHNR and CDR2 FQNEAQ (reference sequence). The germline V and J ends were trimmed by 5 bases and 1 base, with 14 bases remaining between them. The CDR3 DNA is TGTGCCAGCAGCGCCGACAGACTAGAGAACACTGAAGCTTTCTTT. Translation gives CASSADRLENTEAFF.

The chain carries TRBV15 and TRBJ2-1, with D possibly being TRBD1 (7 bases). There are 14 residues in the CDR3. The V end lost 5 bases, the J end lost 7 bases, and 15 bases lay between the germline ends. Germline V gene sequence: CDR1 LNHNV, CDR2 YYDKDF (reference sequence). The CDR3 loop is CATSPRGDMNEQFF. CDR3 bases: TGTGCCACCAGCCCCAGGGGGGATATGAATGAGCAGTTCTTC.

A single count supports this clonotype. This chain links TRBV7-3 with TRBJ2-1; unclear D gene. The CDR3 loop spans 14 amino acids. Germline CDR1 reads SGHTA; CDR2 reads FQGTGA. Trimming removed 5 bases at V and 9 bases at J, with 17 bases between. The CDR3 region has the DNA TGTGCCAGCAGCCCAAGATCACTGGCCACTGAGCAGTTCTTC. This translates into CASSPRSLATEQFF. Full variable domain (missing parts from reference TRBV7-3 and TRBJ2-1): GAGVSQTPSNKVTEKGKYVELRCDPISGHTALYWYRQSLGQGPEFLIYFQGTGAADDSGLPNDRFFAVRPEGSVSTLKIQRTERGDSAVYLCASSPRSLATEQFFGPGTRLTVL.

The V gene is TRBV12-3 or TRBV12-4, the J gene TRBJ2-7; D gene unclear. V was pared by 6 bases and J by 1 base, with 16 bases between. The CDR3 runs 15 residues. CDR3 nucleotides: TGTGCCAGCAGCGATCCCCTCTTGGGGTCCTACGAGCAGTACTTC. Its translation: CASSDPLLGSYEQYF.